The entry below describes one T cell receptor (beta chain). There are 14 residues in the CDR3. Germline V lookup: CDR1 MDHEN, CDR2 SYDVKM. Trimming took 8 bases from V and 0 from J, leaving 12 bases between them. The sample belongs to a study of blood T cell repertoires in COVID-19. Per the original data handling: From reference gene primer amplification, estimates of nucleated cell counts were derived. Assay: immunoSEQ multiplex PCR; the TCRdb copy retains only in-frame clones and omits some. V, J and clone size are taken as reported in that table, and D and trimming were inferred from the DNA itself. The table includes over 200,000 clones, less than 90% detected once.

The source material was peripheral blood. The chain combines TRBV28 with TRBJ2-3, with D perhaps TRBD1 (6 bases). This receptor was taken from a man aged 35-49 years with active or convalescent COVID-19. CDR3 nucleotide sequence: TGTGCCAGCTATACAGGGTCTAGCACAGATACGCAGTATTTT. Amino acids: CASYTGSSTDTQYF. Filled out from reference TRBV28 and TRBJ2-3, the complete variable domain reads DVKVTQSSRYLVKRTGEKVFLECVQDMDHENMFWYRQDPGLGLRLIYFSYDVKMKEKGDIPEGYSVSREKKERFSLILESASTNQTSMYLCASYTGSSTDTQYFGPGTRLTVL.